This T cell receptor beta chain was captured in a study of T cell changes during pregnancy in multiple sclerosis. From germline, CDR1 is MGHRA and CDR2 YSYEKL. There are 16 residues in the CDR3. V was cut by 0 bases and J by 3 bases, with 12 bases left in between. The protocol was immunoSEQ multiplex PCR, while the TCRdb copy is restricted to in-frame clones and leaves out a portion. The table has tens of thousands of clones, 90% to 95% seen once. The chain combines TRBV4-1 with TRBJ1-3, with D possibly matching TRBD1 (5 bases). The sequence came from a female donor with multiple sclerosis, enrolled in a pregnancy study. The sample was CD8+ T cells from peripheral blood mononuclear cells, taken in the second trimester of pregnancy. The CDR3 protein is CASSQDAGVGGNTIYF. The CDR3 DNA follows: TGCGCCAGCAGCCAAGATGCGGGGGTAGGTGGAAACACCATATATTTT.